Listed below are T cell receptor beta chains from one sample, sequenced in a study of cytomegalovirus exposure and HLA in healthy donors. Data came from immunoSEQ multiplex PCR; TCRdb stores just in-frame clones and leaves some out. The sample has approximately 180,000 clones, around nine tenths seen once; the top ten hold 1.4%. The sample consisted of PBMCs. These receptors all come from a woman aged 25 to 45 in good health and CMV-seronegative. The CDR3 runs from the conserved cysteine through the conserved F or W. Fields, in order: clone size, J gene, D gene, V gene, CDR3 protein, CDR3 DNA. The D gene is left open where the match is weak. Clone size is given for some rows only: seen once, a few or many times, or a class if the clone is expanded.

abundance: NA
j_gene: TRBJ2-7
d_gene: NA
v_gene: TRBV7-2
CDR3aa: CASSLMGRAYEQYF
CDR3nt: TGTGCCAGCAGCTTAATGGGCAGAGCCTACGAGCAGTACTTC

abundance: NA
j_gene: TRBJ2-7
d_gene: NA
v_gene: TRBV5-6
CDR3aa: CASSHPTGWPTEQYF
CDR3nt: TGTGCCAGCAGCCATCCGACAGGTTGGCCGACCGAGCAGTACTTC

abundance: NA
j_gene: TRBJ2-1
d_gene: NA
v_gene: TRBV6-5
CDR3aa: CASRSGTFTNEQFF
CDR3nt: TGTGCCAGCAGGTCCGGGACTTTCACCAATGAGCAGTTCTTC

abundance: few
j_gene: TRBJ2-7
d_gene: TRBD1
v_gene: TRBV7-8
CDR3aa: CASSPGQESYEQYF
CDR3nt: TGTGCCAGCAGCCCAGGACAGGAGTCCTACGAGCAGTACTTC

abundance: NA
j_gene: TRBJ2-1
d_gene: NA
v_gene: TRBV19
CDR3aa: CASSISSGGPLFF
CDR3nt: TGTGCCAGTAGTATCTCCTCAGGGGGGCCTCTGTTCTTC

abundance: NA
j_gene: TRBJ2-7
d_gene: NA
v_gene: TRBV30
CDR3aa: CAWRQGSYEQYF
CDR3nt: TGTGCCTGGAGACAGGGCTCCTACGAGCAGTACTTC

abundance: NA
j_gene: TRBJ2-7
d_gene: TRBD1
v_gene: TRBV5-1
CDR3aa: CASSYGGTGGLPPYEQYF
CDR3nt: TGCGCCAGCAGTTACGGCGGAACAGGGGGACTCCCACCCTACGAGCAGTACTTC

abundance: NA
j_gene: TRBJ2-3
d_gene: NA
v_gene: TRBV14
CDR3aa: CASSQDRGRLNFTRTDTQYF
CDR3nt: TGTGCCAGCAGCCAAGACAGGGGTCGATTGAATTTTACCCGGACAGATACGCAGTATTTT

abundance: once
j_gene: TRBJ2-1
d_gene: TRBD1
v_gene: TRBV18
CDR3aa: CASSPPGQIYNEQFF
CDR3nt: TGTGCCAGCTCACCACCGGGACAGATATACAATGAGCAGTTCTTC

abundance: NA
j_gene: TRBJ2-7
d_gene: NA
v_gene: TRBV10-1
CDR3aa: CASSEGAVYEQYF
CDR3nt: TGCGCCAGCAGTGAAGGAGCGGTGTACGAGCAGTACTTC

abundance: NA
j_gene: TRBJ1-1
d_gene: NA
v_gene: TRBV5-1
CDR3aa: CASSRSGPSGTEAFF
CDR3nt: TGCGCCAGCAGCCGGTCAGGGCCCTCCGGGACTGAAGCTTTCTTT

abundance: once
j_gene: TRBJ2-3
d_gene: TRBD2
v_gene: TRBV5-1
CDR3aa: CASSRTSGGSSWDTQYF
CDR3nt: TGCGCCAGCAGCAGGACTAGCGGGGGGTCGTCTTGGGATACGCAGTATTTT

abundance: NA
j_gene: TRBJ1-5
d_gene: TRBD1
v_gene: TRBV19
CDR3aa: CASTTGYNQPQHF
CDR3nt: TGTGCCAGTACGACAGGGTACAATCAGCCCCAGCATTTT

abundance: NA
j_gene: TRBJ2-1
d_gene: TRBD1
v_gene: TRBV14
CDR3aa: CASSPFRGHDYNEQFF
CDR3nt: TGTGCCAGCAGCCCCTTCAGGGGGCACGACTACAATGAGCAGTTCTTC

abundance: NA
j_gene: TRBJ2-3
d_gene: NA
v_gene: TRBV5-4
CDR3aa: CASSLRTNTDTQYF
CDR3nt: TGTGCCAGCAGCTTGAGGACAAATACAGATACGCAGTATTTT

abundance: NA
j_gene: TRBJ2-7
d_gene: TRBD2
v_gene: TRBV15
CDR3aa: CATSRVASGVYEQYF
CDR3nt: TGTGCCACCAGCAGAGTTGCTAGCGGGGTCTACGAGCAGTACTTC

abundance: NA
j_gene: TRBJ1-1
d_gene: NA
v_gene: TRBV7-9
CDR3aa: CASSSTGPLQNTEAFF
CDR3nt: TGTGCCAGCAGCTCGACAGGCCCCCTACAGAACACTGAAGCTTTCTTT

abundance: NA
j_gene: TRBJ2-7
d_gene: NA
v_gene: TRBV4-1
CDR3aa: CASSQEPGSYEQYF
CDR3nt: TGCGCCAGCAGCCAAGAGCCGGGCTCCTACGAGCAGTACTTC

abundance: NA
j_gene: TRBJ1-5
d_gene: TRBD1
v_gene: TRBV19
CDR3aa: CATMDRGNQPQHF
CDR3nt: TGTGCCACCATGGACAGGGGCAATCAGCCCCAGCATTTT

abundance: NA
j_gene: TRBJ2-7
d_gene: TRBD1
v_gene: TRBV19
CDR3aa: CASSLIPGQGIEQYF
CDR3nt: TGTGCCAGTAGTTTGATTCCGGGACAGGGTATCGAGCAGTACTTC

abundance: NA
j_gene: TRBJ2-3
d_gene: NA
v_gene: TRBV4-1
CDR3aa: CASSQDRGVATDTQYF
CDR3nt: TGCGCCAGCAGCCAAGACAGGGGTGTTGCGACAGATACGCAGTATTTT

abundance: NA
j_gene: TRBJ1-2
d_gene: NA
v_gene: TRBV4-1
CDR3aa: CASSPQGVYGYTF
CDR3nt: TGCGCCAGCAGCCCGCAGGGTGTCTATGGCTACACCTTC

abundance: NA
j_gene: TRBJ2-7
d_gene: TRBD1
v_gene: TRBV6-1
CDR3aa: CASGTGRLSEQYF
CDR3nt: TGTGCCAGCGGGACAGGGAGGTTAAGCGAGCAGTACTTC

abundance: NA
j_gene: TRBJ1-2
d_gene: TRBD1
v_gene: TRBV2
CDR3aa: CASRQPTGDYTF
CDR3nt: TGTGCCAGCAGGCAACCCACAGGGGACTACACCTTC

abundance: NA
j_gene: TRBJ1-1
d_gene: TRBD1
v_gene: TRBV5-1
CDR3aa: CASRSTGGGFGAFF
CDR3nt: TGCGCCAGCAGATCTACAGGGGGCGGCTTTGGAGCTTTCTTT

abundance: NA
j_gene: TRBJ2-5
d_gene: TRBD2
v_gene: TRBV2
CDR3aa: CASKPSGGTGAETQYF
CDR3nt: TGTGCCAGCAAGCCTAGCGGGGGGACTGGAGCGGAGACCCAGTACTTC

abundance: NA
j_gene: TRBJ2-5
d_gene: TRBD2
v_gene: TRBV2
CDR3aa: CASSARASGGRKTQYF
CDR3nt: TGTGCCAGCAGTGCGAGAGCTAGCGGGGGTCGAAAGACCCAGTACTTC

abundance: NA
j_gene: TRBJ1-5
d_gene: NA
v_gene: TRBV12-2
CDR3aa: CASRPLGEGTLGDQPQHF
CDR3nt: TGTGCAAGTCGCCCGCTAGGGGAGGGGACTCTAGGGGATCAGCCCCAGCATTTT

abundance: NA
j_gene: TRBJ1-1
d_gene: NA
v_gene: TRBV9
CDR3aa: CASSSQTGGGGAFF
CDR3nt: TGTGCCAGCAGCTCTCAGACCGGAGGGGGGGGAGCTTTCTTT

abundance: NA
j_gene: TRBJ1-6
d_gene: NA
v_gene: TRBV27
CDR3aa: CASSLRGSNSPLHF
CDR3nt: TGTGCCAGCAGTTTACGGGGGTCAAATTCACCCCTCCACTTT

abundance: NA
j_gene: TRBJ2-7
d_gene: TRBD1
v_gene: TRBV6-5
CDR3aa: CASSYSLGGTYEQYF
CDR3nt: TGTGCCAGCAGTTACTCGTTAGGGGGCACCTACGAGCAGTACTTC

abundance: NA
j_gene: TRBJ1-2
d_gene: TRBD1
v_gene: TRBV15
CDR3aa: CATSRDPPNRGGYTF
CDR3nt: TGTGCCACCAGCAGAGACCCTCCCAACAGGGGTGGCTACACCTTC

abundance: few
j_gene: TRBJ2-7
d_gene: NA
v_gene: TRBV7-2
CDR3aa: CASSLGTLEQYF
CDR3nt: TGTGCCAGCAGCTTAGGGACACTCGAGCAGTACTTC

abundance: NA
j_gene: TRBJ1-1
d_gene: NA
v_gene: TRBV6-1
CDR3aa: CASSELVRWRRVIPTEAFF
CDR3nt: TGTGCCAGCAGTGAATTAGTTCGGTGGAGGAGGGTTATTCCGACTGAAGCTTTCTTT

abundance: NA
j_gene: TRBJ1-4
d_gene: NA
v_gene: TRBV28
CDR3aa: CASRSPGQNNEKLFF
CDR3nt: TGTGCCAGCAGATCCCCTGGACAAAACAATGAAAAACTGTTTTTT